This is a list of T cell receptor beta chains from one sample in a study of shared clonotypes between healthy human individuals. Method: immunoSEQ multiplex PCR; TCRdb's copy keeps in-frame clones and lacks some. Among about 800,000 clones, about 96% were seen once, and the ten largest hold 0.2% to 0.25%. Specimen: naive CD8+ T cells sorted from blood. Source of these receptors: a man aged 25 to 40 in good health. The CDR3 runs from the conserved cysteine through the conserved F or W. A D gene is named only where the DNA matches it firmly. Not all rows give a size; the values are once, few, many and, for expanded clones, a class.

>NA|TRBJ2-1|TRBD1|TRBV28
CASSLRGRGEQFF
TGTGCCAGCAGTTTAAGGGGCAGGGGGGAGCAGTTCTTC
>NA|TRBJ1-1|NA|TRBV5-6
CASSLVRDNTEAFF
TGTGCCAGCAGCTTGGTTCGGGATAACACTGAAGCTTTCTTT
>NA|TRBJ2-7|NA|TRBV29-1
CSARDNAYEQYF
TGCAGCGCCAGGGACAACGCTTACGAGCAGTACTTC
>NA|TRBJ1-2|NA|TRBV7-6
CASSLDNAYGYTF
TGTGCCAGCAGCTTAGACAACGCCTATGGCTACACCTTC
>once|TRBJ2-7|NA|TRBV19
CASSVGRNSYEQYF
TGTGCCAGTAGTGTGGGCAGGAACTCCTACGAGCAGTACTTC
>NA|TRBJ1-1|TRBD1|TRBV7-9
CASSPPGQGADTEAFF
TGTGCCAGCAGCCCTCCGGGACAGGGTGCGGACACTGAAGCTTTCTTT
>once|TRBJ2-3|NA|TRBV11-2
CASSLGWISTDTQYF
TGTGCCAGCAGCTTAGGTTGGATTAGCACAGATACGCAGTATTTT
>NA|TRBJ2-7|TRBD1|TRBV5-4
CASSLYTGVVHEQYF
TGTGCCAGCAGCTTGTATACAGGGGTAGTCCACGAGCAGTACTTC
>NA|TRBJ2-3|NA|TRBV27
CASSFGGADTQYF
TGTGCCAGCAGTTTCGGGGGCGCAGATACGCAGTATTTT
>NA|TRBJ1-1|NA|TRBV25-1
CASSEYGLGAFF
TGTGCCAGCAGTGAATATGGCCTCGGAGCTTTCTTT
>NA|TRBJ2-1|TRBD2|TRBV6-5
CASSYLAGGPHEQFF
TGTGCCAGCAGTTACCTTGCGGGAGGGCCCCATGAGCAGTTCTTC
>NA|TRBJ1-1|NA|TRBV19
CASSTAFWAEAFF
TGTGCCAGTAGTACAGCATTTTGGGCTGAAGCTTTCTTT
>NA|TRBJ2-7|NA|TRBV13
CASSTLGGSREQYF
TGTGCCAGCAGCACTTTGGGGGGATCGAGGGAGCAGTACTTC
>NA|TRBJ2-5|TRBD2|TRBV13
CASSPGLAGQETQYF
TGTGCCAGCAGCCCGGGACTAGCGGGGCAAGAGACCCAGTACTTC
>NA|TRBJ2-1|TRBD2|TRBV7-6
CASSLGTSGYSYNEQFF
TGTGCCAGCAGCTTGGGGACTAGCGGCTACTCCTACAATGAGCAGTTCTTC
>NA|TRBJ2-3|TRBD1|TRBV7-9
CASSSPWDRGTDTQYF
TGTGCCAGCAGCTCACCTTGGGACAGGGGTACAGATACGCAGTATTTT
>NA|TRBJ2-7|TRBD1|TRBV9
CASSVGGRGTGRYEQYF
TGTGCCAGCAGCGTAGGAGGAAGGGGGACAGGTCGCTACGAGCAGTACTTC
>NA|TRBJ2-6|NA|TRBV2
CASGAASGANVLTF
TGTGCCAGCGGTGCGGCGTCTGGGGCCAACGTCCTGACTTTC
>NA|TRBJ2-7|NA|TRBV11-2
CASSLAGYEQYF
TGTGCCAGCAGCTTAGCCGGCTACGAGCAGTACTTC
>NA|TRBJ2-3|NA|TRBV9
CASSPRGKNTDTQYF
TGTGCCAGCAGCCCTCGAGGGAAAAACACAGATACGCAGTATTTT
>once|TRBJ2-7|NA|TRBV7-6
CASSPGPSYEQYF
TGTGCCAGCAGCCCGGGGCCCTCCTACGAGCAGTACTTC
>NA|TRBJ1-1|TRBD1|TRBV7-9
CASSPGGSEAFF
TGTGCCAGCAGCCCAGGGGGTAGTGAAGCTTTCTTT
>NA|TRBJ1-1|NA|TRBV27
CASVGGPFTEAFF
TGTGCCTCAGTGGGGGGGCCGTTCACTGAAGCTTTCTTT
>NA|TRBJ2-7|NA|TRBV5-8
CASSLRPGKRNHRPGEQYF
TGTGCCAGCAGCTTGAGACCGGGGAAGCGAAACCACCGACCTGGCGAGCAGTACTTC
>once|TRBJ2-5|NA|TRBV11-2
CASSLFSGETQYF
TGTGCCAGCAGCTTATTCAGCGGGGAGACCCAGTACTTC
>NA|TRBJ1-5|NA|TRBV27
CASSFWGSNQPQHF
TGTGCCAGCAGTTTTTGGGGGAGCAATCAGCCCCAGCATTTT
>NA|TRBJ2-7|NA|TRBV29-1
CSVNKRDNSYEQYF
TGCAGCGTGAACAAACGGGACAACTCCTACGAGCAGTACTTC
>NA|TRBJ2-6|NA|TRBV29-1
CSVEGGSGANVLTF
TGCAGCGTTGAAGGGGGGTCTGGGGCCAACGTCCTGACTTTC
>NA|TRBJ2-3|NA|TRBV28
CASSPIPLLSPDTQYF
TGTGCCAGCAGCCCCATCCCGCTCCTGAGTCCAGATACGCAGTATTTT
>NA|TRBJ2-7|TRBD2|TRBV4-3
CASSQEREGRYEQYF
TGCGCCAGCAGCCAGGAACGGGAGGGCCGGTACGAGCAGTACTTC
>NA|TRBJ1-2|TRBD1|TRBV15
CATSRDSGDRLYGYTF
TGTGCCACCAGCAGAGATAGTGGGGACAGGCTCTATGGCTACACCTTC
>once|TRBJ2-1|NA|TRBV14
CASSQIRDSDNEQFF
TGTGCCAGCAGCCAGATCCGGGACTCAGACAATGAGCAGTTCTTC
>NA|TRBJ2-6|NA|TRBV6-6
CASGGIIPTGANVLTF
TGTGCCAGCGGAGGTATAATTCCCACTGGGGCCAACGTCCTGACTTTC
>NA|TRBJ2-7|NA|TRBV2
CASRVDFSYEQYF
TGTGCCAGCAGGGTGGACTTCTCCTACGAGCAGTACTTC
>NA|TRBJ1-1|NA|TRBV7-7
CASSLEVNTEAFF
TGTGCCAGCAGCTTAGAGGTGAACACTGAAGCTTTCTTT
>NA|TRBJ2-2|NA|TRBV20-1
CSGGTTGELFF
TGCAGTGGTGGGACCACCGGGGAGCTGTTTTTT
>once|TRBJ2-5|TRBD2|TRBV28
CASMGTTLSLQETQYF
TGTGCCAGCATGGGGACTACGTTGAGCCTTCAAGAGACCCAGTACTTC
>NA|TRBJ2-7|NA|TRBV2
CALQRWSYEQYF
TGTGCCCTACAGAGATGGTCCTACGAGCAGTACTTC
>NA|TRBJ1-5|TRBD1|TRBV11-2
CASSPSTQGGDQPQHF
TGTGCCAGCAGCCCATCGACTCAGGGGGGGGATCAGCCCCAGCATTTT
>NA|TRBJ2-7|NA|TRBV15
CATSTTVAYEQYF
TGTGCCACCAGCACCACAGTAGCCTACGAGCAGTACTTC
>NA|TRBJ2-7|NA|TRBV27
CASRSNYEQYF
TGTGCCAGCAGGTCGAACTACGAGCAGTACTTC
>NA|TRBJ1-5|NA|TRBV10-3
CAISTNKSRGYQPQHF
TGTGCCATCAGTACTAATAAATCAAGGGGTTATCAGCCCCAGCATTTT
>once|TRBJ2-5|TRBD2|TRBV27
CASRPGGLAGVKTQYF
TGTGCCAGCAGGCCCGGTGGACTAGCGGGAGTAAAGACCCAGTACTTC
>NA|TRBJ2-1|NA|TRBV7-2
CASSLVGGNEQFF
TGTGCCAGCAGCTTAGTAGGGGGGAATGAGCAGTTCTTC
>NA|TRBJ1-2|TRBD1|TRBV5-1
CASSQRTGDYYGYTF
TGCGCCAGCAGCCAGAGGACAGGGGACTACTATGGCTACACCTTC
>NA|TRBJ2-4|NA|TRBV29-1
CSAEGGHKNIQYF
TGCAGCGCTGAAGGTGGACACAAAAACATTCAGTACTTC
>NA|TRBJ1-1|NA|TRBV7-8
CASIGTVNTEAFF
TGTGCCAGCATTGGGACGGTGAACACTGAAGCTTTCTTT
>NA|TRBJ1-1|NA|TRBV29-1
CSVRTVGSTEAFF
TGCAGCGTTAGGACAGTGGGCTCCACTGAAGCTTTCTTT
>NA|TRBJ1-4|NA|TRBV5-4
CASSPSGGRSEKLFF
TGTGCCAGCAGCCCTAGTGGGGGGCGTAGTGAAAAACTGTTTTTT
>NA|TRBJ2-1|TRBD2|TRBV9
CASSVWEGTMGNEQFF
TGTGCCAGCAGCGTATGGGAGGGGACGATGGGAAATGAGCAGTTCTTC
>NA|TRBJ2-7|NA|TRBV7-9
CASSHRAPSSYEQYF
TGTGCCAGCAGCCATAGGGCCCCGAGCTCCTACGAGCAGTACTTC
>NA|TRBJ2-5|TRBD1|TRBV11-2
CASSPTGVRAQETQYF
TGTGCCAGCAGCCCTACAGGGGTAAGGGCCCAAGAGACCCAGTACTTC
>NA|TRBJ2-7|NA|TRBV19
CASSIGGSYEQYF
TGTGCCAGTAGTATAGGAGGGTCCTACGAGCAGTACTTC
>NA|TRBJ2-1|NA|TRBV4-3
CASSIAASYNEQFF
TGCGCCAGCAGTATAGCGGCATCCTACAATGAGCAGTTCTTC
>NA|TRBJ2-1|TRBD2|TRBV9
CASSLGTSGNANEQFF
TGTGCCAGCAGCCTAGGGACTAGCGGGAACGCCAATGAGCAGTTCTTC
>NA|TRBJ2-1|TRBD2|TRBV4-2
CASSPLMGTLAGGRSYNEQFF
TGTGCCAGCAGCCCCCTAATGGGGACTCTAGCGGGAGGCCGGTCCTACAATGAGCAGTTCTTC
>NA|TRBJ1-5|NA|TRBV4-3
CASSQDFAGNSNQPQHF
TGCGCCAGCAGCCAAGATTTTGCCGGGAATAGCAATCAGCCCCAGCATTTT
>NA|TRBJ2-2|TRBD1|TRBV6-4
CASRRQGTGELFF
TGTGCCAGCAGAAGACAGGGGACCGGGGAGCTGTTTTTT